Presented here are 7 T cell receptor beta chains from one specimen sequenced in a study of blood T cell repertoires in COVID-19. Profiling relied on immunoSEQ multiplex PCR, and the TCRdb table lists in-frame clones only, not all of them. The top ten clones hold roughly 4.2% of a sample with a few hundred thousand clones, more than 75% of them seen once. Input material: peripheral blood. Source of these receptors: a man aged 50 to 59 with acute or convalescent COVID-19.

J is TRBJ1-6 and V is TRBV7-9; possible D gene TRBD1, 6 bases. This CDR3 comprises 15 residues. Trimming removed 5 bases from V and 4 bases from J, with 12 bases in between. Looked up from germline, CDR1 is SEHNR and CDR2 is FQNEAQ (reference sequence). The CDR3 DNA reads TGTGCCAGCAGCCTCGGACAGCTGTATAATTCACCCCTCCACTTT. Residues: CASSLGQLYNSPLHF.

Only a few counts were recorded for this clone. The rearrangement joins TRBV7-9 to TRBJ2-5; the D gene is possibly TRBD1 (7 bases). Trimming shortened V by 3 bases and J by 5 bases, and 16 bases separated the two germline ends. CDR3 size: 15 residues. Germline CDR1 and CDR2: SEHNR and FQNEAQ (reference sequence). Written as DNA, the CDR3 is TGTGCCAGCAGCTTCCGGACAGGCGGAGGGGAGACCCAGTACTTC. Its protein is CASSFRTGGGETQYF.

A remark on this clone: The same CDR3 also results from other DNA sequences found in this sample. This chain connects TRBV20-1 to TRBJ1-1; no clear D gene. CDR1 and CDR2 from the germline V gene are DFQATT and SNEGSKA (reference sequence). Deletions cut 6 bases from V and 1 base from J, with 6 bases between. The CDR3 sequence is 11 residues long. CDR3 sequence (DNA): TGCAGTGCGTCGAGGAACACTGAAGCTTTCTTT. Its protein is CSASRNTEAFF.

The V call is TRBV6-6, the J call TRBJ1-3; D may be TRBD1 (5 bases). The V end was cut by 2 bases, the J end by 0 bases, with 8 bases between. Germline assignment: CDR1 MNHNY and CDR2 SVGAGI (reference sequence). CDR3 length: 15 residues. The CDR3 is CASSYGQGSGNTIYF. Here the CDR3 DNA reads TGTGCCAGCAGTTACGGGCAGGGCTCTGGAAACACCATATATTTT.

As for this clone: Other DNA sequences of this sample code for an identical CDR3. This chain joins TRBV5-6 and TRBJ1-6; TRBD1 aligns across 9 bases. Germline CDR1 SGHDT, CDR2 YYEEEE. V shed 4 bases, J shed 7 bases, and the junction held 3 bases outside the gene matches. The CDR3 has 14 amino acids. The CDR3 DNA is TGTGCCAGCAGCCCGGACAGGGGAAATTCACCCCTCCACTTT. It yields the protein CASSPDRGNSPLHF.

This clone was counted only a few times. The rearrangement joins TRBV19 to TRBJ1-2; 8 positions match TRBD1. The CDR3 has 16 amino acids. Germline V gene data show CDR1 as LNHDA and CDR2 as SQIVND (reference sequence). V gave up 4 bases and J gave up 2 bases; unmatched junction bases: 9. This CDR3 is CASSTKPGGSNYGYTF. CDR3 nucleotides: TGTGCCAGTAGTACGAAGCCAGGGGGCTCCAACTATGGCTACACCTTC. The complete variable domain, with remaining parts taken from reference TRBV19 and TRBJ1-2, reads DGGITQSPKYLFRKEGQNVTLSCEQNLNHDAMYWYRQDPGQGLRLIYYSQIVNDFQKGDIAEGYSVSREKKESFPLTVTSAQKNPTAFYLCASSTKPGGSNYGYTFGSGTRLTVV.

This clone showed up just a few times. V is TRBV19 and J is TRBJ2-2; the match to TRBD2 covers 10 bases. CDR1 is LNHDA, CDR2 SQIVND, per germline (reference sequence). The V segment lost 6 bases and the J segment 2 bases; nucleotides outside the gene matches: 9. The CDR3 runs to 17 residues. CDR3 DNA: TGTGCCAGTAGCCGACCACTAGCGGGAACTAACACCGGGGAGCTGTTTTTT. Protein product: CASSRPLAGTNTGELFF.